The entry that follows covers one TCR beta chain sequence. Generated by immunoSEQ multiplex PCR, the TCRdb table keeps only in-frame clones and is missing some. Of about 180,000 clones listed, around 83% are singletons. This specimen comes from a study of blood T cell repertoires in COVID-19. The CDR3 sequence is 15 residues long. J gave up 12 bases and V 1 base, and 11 bases lay outside the gene matches. Recruitment covered roughly 24 US areas and drew participants whose ages spanned roughly 18 to 89 years. This chain connects TRBV23-1 to TRBJ2-1; 8 bases match TRBD1. TRBV23-1 is known as an ORF, though its function is uncertain. The sequenced sample was PBMCs or T cells enriched from blood (not recorded which). This clonotype was sampled from a middle-aged man who had recovered from COVID-19. CDR3: CASSQWSRGPPGQFF. The CDR3 DNA reads as TGCGCCAGCAGTCAATGGAGCAGGGGGCCCCCCGGGCAGTTCTTC.